The sequence of this TCR beta chain was determined in a study of T cell clones after liver transplantation. Study-level points and caveats: Low donor cell numbers restricted donor-reactive repertoire measurement in a couple of subjects. Conclusions were preliminary, with small, heterogeneous patient groups.

Sequencing was performed with immunoSEQ multiplex PCR; in TCRdb, only in-frame clones are kept and a portion is missing. The sample shows about 78,000 clones, about four fifths of them seen only once. The V and J ends lost 0 bases and 2 bases respectively, with 10 bases between them. The CDR3 is made up of 15 amino acids. From germline, CDR1 is SGHTS and CDR2 YDEGEE. A remark on this clone: Its antigen is not identified.

J is TRBJ2-3 and V is TRBV5-8; no firm D call. The receptor was isolated from a human donor who received a liver transplant. Material: CD4+ T cells from blood, obtained before liver transplant. The CDR3 DNA sequence: TGTGCCAGCAGCTTGGGCCGGCAACACACAGATACGCAGTATTTT. Translating gives CASSLGRQHTDTQYF.